What follows are 10 T cell receptor beta chains derived from one specimen sequenced in a study of shared clonotypes between healthy human individuals. CD45RO-negative CD8 cells positively selected for CCR7 made up the naive population, which excluded terminally differentiated effector memory CD45RA+ cells. Measured with immunoSEQ multiplex PCR; TCRdb has only the in-frame clones, and not every one. The data show nearly 600,000 clones, nearly 97% seen once. Material: naive CD8+ T cells sorted from blood. All receptors come from a woman aged 25 to 39 in good health.

The chain joins TRBV5-1 to TRBJ1-1; D may be TRBD1 (6 bases). The CDR3 sequence is 16 residues long. Trimming left V 0 bases short and J 3 bases short, with 15 bases between. Germline values: CDR1 SGHRS, CDR2 YFSETQ. CDR3 DNA: TGCGCCAGCAGCTTGGATAGCCAGGGGAAGGACACTGAAGCTTTCTTT. Translated: CASSLDSQGKDTEAFF.

The J gene is TRBJ2-5, the V gene TRBV7-2; 11 nucleotides agree with TRBD2. Germline CDR1 SGHTA, CDR2 FQGNSA. The CDR3 has 14 amino acids. V dropped 5 bases and J dropped 5; count of bases not matched to a gene: 4. For the CDR3, the DNA is TGTGCCAGCAGCCGACTAGCGGGGTCGGAGACCCAGTACTTC. It codes for CASSRLAGSETQYF.

This chain uses TRBV5-4 with TRBJ2-2, with D perhaps matching TRBD1 (6 bases). The CDR3 runs to 17 residues. Trimming removed 0 bases from V and 0 bases from J, with 12 bases in between. Germline loops: CDR1 SGHNT, CDR2 YYREEE (reference sequence). The CDR3 spells CASSLGPGAANTGELFF. The CDR3 DNA is TGTGCCAGCAGCTTGGGTCCAGGGGCCGCGAACACCGGGGAGCTGTTTTTT.

This rearrangement joins TRBV6-1 to TRBJ2-7; 8 bases are a match to TRBD2. The ends lost 4 bases at V and 3 bases at J; junction bases unmatched: 11. The CDR3 is made up of 16 amino acids. CDR1 is MNHNS, CDR2 SASEGT, per germline. The CDR3 region has the DNA TGTGCCAGCAGTGTACCCACTAGCGGATCAAACTACGAGCAGTACTTC. Translated, it gives CASSVPTSGSNYEQYF.

The CDR3 DNA reads TGCGCCAGCAGCTCGTCCGGGACAGGGTACAATGAGCAGTTCTTC. Its protein product is CASSSSGTGYNEQFF. The V gene is TRBV5-1, the J gene TRBJ2-1; 9 bases agree with TRBD1. Germline values: CDR1 SGHRS, CDR2 YFSETQ. CDR3 size: 15 residues. The J segment lost 4 bases and the V segment lost 3 bases, leaving 5 bases of the junction unmatched.

This clone was detected once. The rearrangement joins TRBV2 to TRBJ1-1; D is perhaps TRBD1 (6 bases). The CDR3 runs 13 residues. Trimming left V 7 bases short and J 11 bases short, with 20 bases between. Germline loops: CDR1 SNHLY, CDR2 FYNNEI. The CDR3 loop reads CASNVRDKIVAFF. CDR3 DNA sequence: TGTGCCAGCAACGTCCGGGACAAAATAGTGGCTTTCTTT.

V gene TRBV13 combines with J gene TRBJ1-1; weak D call: TRBD1 (5 bases). This CDR3 is built from 14 residues. CDR1 and CDR2 (germline): PRHDT, FYEKMQ (reference sequence). V gave up 5 bases and J gave up 4 bases, with 14 bases separating them. Written as DNA, the CDR3 is TGTGCCAGCAGCCCCCAGACAGCAGTCACTGAAGCTTTCTTT. It translates to CASSPQTAVTEAFF. Combining the CDR3 with reference TRBV13 and TRBJ1-1 gives the whole variable domain AAGVIQSPRHLIKEKRETATLKCYPIPRHDTVYWYQQGPGQDPQFLISFYEKMQSDKGSIPDRFSAQQFSDYHSELNMSSLELGDSALYFCASSPQTAVTEAFFGQGTRLTVV.

V gene TRBV6-1 combines with J gene TRBJ2-2, with 7 bases identical to TRBD2. V shed 2 bases, J shed 0 bases, and the junction held 3 bases outside the gene matches. This CDR3 comprises 16 residues. Germline CDR1 and CDR2: MNHNS and SASEGT. The CDR3 spells CASSEPSGTNTGELFF. The CDR3 DNA reads TGTGCCAGCAGTGAACCGAGCGGGACGAACACCGGGGAGCTGTTTTTT.

This clone was seen just once. This chain links TRBV5-1 with TRBJ2-5; TRBD2 agrees at 10 bases. The V and J ends lost 3 bases and 11 bases, in that order; junction bases with no gene match: 19. CDR1 is SGHRS and CDR2 is YFSETQ in the germline V gene. This CDR3 is built from 17 residues. CDR3: CASSWGPQGLAMGEQYF. DNA of the CDR3: TGCGCCAGCAGCTGGGGGCCACAGGGACTAGCGATGGGTGAGCAGTACTTC.

The V call is TRBV4-1, the J call TRBJ1-2; tentative D call: TRBD1 (5 bases). With 5 bases removed from V and 8 bases from J, the gap between germline ends came to 39 bases. Germline V gene data show CDR1 as MGHRA and CDR2 as YSYEKL. The CDR3 spans 21 residues. The CDR3 sequence: CASSGSWGRITFEAAEKGYTF. CDR3 DNA sequence: TGCGCCAGCAGCGGGAGTTGGGGACGTATAACCTTCGAGGCGGCCGAAAAGGGCTACACCTTC.